Following are 8 T cell receptor beta chains from one sample sequenced in a study of beta chain features in type 1 diabetes. Every bit of the isolated RNA underwent reverse transcription, so sequencing read expressed TCRB transcripts. Data came from immunoSEQ multiplex PCR; TCRdb stores just in-frame clones and leaves some out. The sample lists about 260,000 clones, 68% seen once, with 0.053% in the top ten. Sequencing was carried out using naive CD4+ T cells from blood. These TCRs come from a young man in good health.

This clone has just a few counts. The chain joins TRBV29-1 to TRBJ2-1; 7 positions match TRBD2. Trimming cost V 4 bases and J 4 bases; bases outside gene matches: 13. The CDR3 totals 16 residues. The germline gives CDR1 SQVTM, CDR2 ANQGSEA. DNA of the CDR3: TGCAGCGTTGGAGGCCGGGCGGGAGAAGGGTACAATGAGCAGTTCTTC. Its protein product is CSVGGRAGEGYNEQFF.

The J gene is TRBJ2-1, the V gene TRBV7-9, with a tentative D call TRBD2 (5 bases). The CDR3 sequence is 14 residues long. The V end lost 1 base, the J end lost 15 bases, and 19 bases lay between the germline ends. Germline-derived CDR1 and CDR2 are SEHNR and FQNEAQ (reference sequence). CDR3 in amino acids: CASSLGGGTAKRFF. As DNA, the CDR3 is TGTGCCAGCAGCTTAGGTGGAGGAACCGCTAAGAGGTTCTTC.

J is TRBJ2-1 and V is TRBV4-1, with D uncertain. Germline CDR1 reads MGHRA; CDR2 reads YSYEKL. Trimming removed 1 base at V and 6 bases at J, with 10 bases between. The CDR3 totals 14 residues. CDR3 coding DNA: TGCGCCAGCAGCCAAGCGGCTGCTATCAATGAGCAGTTCTTC. Its translation is CASSQAAAINEQFF.

CDR3 region: CASDRREATEAFF. The CDR3 nucleotides read TGTGCCAGCGACCGCAGGGAAGCGACTGAAGCTTTCTTT. The chain employs TRBV7-9 and TRBJ1-1, with D tentatively TRBD1 (5 bases). The CDR3 extends over 13 amino acids. Trimming shortened V by 8 bases and J by 5 bases, and 15 bases separated the two germline ends. The germline gives CDR1 SEHNR, CDR2 FQNEAQ (reference sequence).

The chain is built from TRBV7-9 and TRBJ2-7; 8 bases match TRBD2. The V and J ends lost 1 base and 6 bases, in that order; junction bases with no gene match: 5. This CDR3 spans 14 amino acids. CDR1 is SEHNR, CDR2 FQNEAQ, per germline (reference sequence). CDR3 loop: CASSLELAAGEQYF. CDR3 bases: TGTGCCAGCAGCTTAGAACTAGCGGCTGGCGAGCAGTACTTC.

This rearrangement joins TRBV6-5 to TRBJ2-2, with 9 bases matching TRBD1. The germline V gene has CDR1 MNHEY and CDR2 SVGAGI. This CDR3 has 15 amino acids. V gave up 6 bases and J gave up 5 bases; unmatched junction bases: 7. CDR3 coding DNA: TGTGCCAGCAGCTTAACAGGGGGCGGTACCGGGGAGCTGTTTTTT. Amino acids: CASSLTGGGTGELFF.

There are a few counts of this clone. The chain links TRBV5-1 to TRBJ2-5; D tentatively reads TRBD1 or TRBD2 (5 bases each). The V end was cut by 2 bases, the J end by 3 bases, with 17 bases between. The germline CDR1 and CDR2 sequences are SGHRS and YFSETQ. The CDR3 sequence is 16 residues long. This CDR3 reads CASSLPRDGGKETQYF. CDR3 coding DNA: TGCGCCAGCAGCTTACCCCGGGACGGAGGAAAAGAGACCCAGTACTTC. The variable domain in full, completed from reference TRBV5-1 and TRBJ2-5, reads KAGVTQTPRYLIKTRGQQVTLSCSPISGHRSVSWYQQTPGQGLQFLFEYFSETQRNKGNFPGRFSGRQFSNSRSEMNVSTLELGDSALYLCASSLPRDGGKETQYFGPGTRLLVL.

The rearrangement uses TRBV10-3 and TRBJ2-7; 8 bases agree with TRBD1. The CDR3 runs to 14 residues. Germline values: CDR1 ENHRY, CDR2 SYGVKD. CDR3 sequence: CAIGGTGPPGEQYF. The CDR3 region has the DNA TGTGCGATTGGCGGGACAGGACCTCCGGGGGAGCAGTACTTC.